Shown below are 10 T cell receptor beta chains from a single sample sequenced in a study of CD8+ T cells in alopecia areata. cDNA reverse transcribed from extracted RNA served as the sequencing template. TCRdb's copy holds only in-frame clones and misses some; the assay was immunoSEQ multiplex PCR. The top ten hold around 3% of the sample, which has 100,000 to 150,000 clones, over 60% seen once. Source material: CD4+ T cells sorted from blood. All receptors come from a human donor in good health.

The chain's CDR3 is CASSRQGNYEQYF. The CDR3 DNA is TGTGCCAGCAGCAGACAGGGCAACTACGAGCAGTACTTC. The chain recombines TRBV6-5 with TRBJ2-7; 7 positions match TRBD1. The CDR3 totals 13 residues. V gave up 6 bases and J gave up 3 bases; unmatched junction bases: 5. Per germline, CDR1 MNHEY and CDR2 SVGAGI.

The V call is TRBV6-5, the J call TRBJ2-4; D is undetermined. This CDR3 has 15 amino acids. V lost 5 bases and J lost 8, with 19 bases in between. Germline V gene sequence: CDR1 MNHEY, CDR2 SVGAGI. CDR3 sequence reads: CASSAEGRGRDIQYF. The DNA of the CDR3 is TGTGCCAGCAGTGCCGAAGGGCGAGGAAGGGACATTCAGTACTTC.

The chain employs TRBV29-1 and TRBJ2-1; D may match TRBD1 or TRBD2 (5 bases each). Germline CDR1 is SQVTM and CDR2 is ANQGSEA. V lost 7 bases to trimming and J lost 0 bases, with 13 bases between them. CDR3 length: 14 amino acids. The CDR3 reads CSGDGKSSYNEQFF. In DNA, the CDR3 is TGCAGCGGGGACGGAAAGAGCTCCTACAATGAGCAGTTCTTC.

This clone was picked up one time. This chain links TRBV4-1 with TRBJ1-2; possible D gene TRBD1, 5 bases. CDR3 length equals 15 residues. V lost 5 bases and J 4 bases, leaving 17 bases between the germline ends. CDR1 is MGHRA and CDR2 is YSYEKL in the germline V gene. CDR3 region: CASSTGGALGYGYTF. The CDR3 DNA reads as TGCGCCAGCAGCACGGGAGGGGCGCTGGGCTATGGCTACACCTTC.

The rearrangement links TRBV11-2 to TRBJ2-4; D ambiguous. Germline V gives CDR1 SGHAT, CDR2 FQNNGV. This CDR3 comprises 14 residues. V dropped 1 base and J dropped 0 bases, with 4 bases sitting between them. This CDR3 is CASSLGGAKNIQYF. CDR3 DNA sequence: TGTGCCAGCAGCTTAGGCGGAGCCAAAAACATTCAGTACTTC.

V gene TRBV4-1 combines with J gene TRBJ1-5; the D gene is possibly TRBD1 (5 bases). Germline-derived CDR1 and CDR2 are MGHRA and YSYEKL. V lost 0 bases, J lost 0 bases, and 9 bases lay in between. This CDR3 comprises 16 residues. For the CDR3, the DNA is TGCGCCAGCAGCCAAGATATCGGGGGTAGCAATCAGCCCCAGCATTTT. Its translation is CASSQDIGGSNQPQHF.

In its sample, this clone was seen a few times. V usage is TRBV2 and J usage is TRBJ2-5; tentative D call: TRBD2 (5 bases). Per germline, CDR1 SNHLY and CDR2 FYNNEI. CDR3 size: 13 residues. Trimming left V 6 bases short and J 7 bases short, with 15 bases between. CDR3 sequence reads: CASSATGIGTQYF. In DNA, the CDR3 is TGTGCCAGCAGCGCCACCGGGATTGGGACCCAGTACTTC.

J is TRBJ1-2 and V is TRBV18; D may be TRBD1 (6 bases). Germline-derived CDR1 and CDR2 are KGHSH and LQKENI. V was cut by 3 bases and J by 1 base, with 12 bases left in between. There are 15 residues in the CDR3. The CDR3 nucleotides are TGTGCCAGCTCACCGACGACAGGAATTAACTATGGCTACACCTTC. Protein product: CASSPTTGINYGYTF.

This clone was found a few times. Other DNA sequences in the same sample also yield this CDR3. The rearrangement uses TRBV18 and TRBJ1-1; D unclear. Germline-derived CDR1 and CDR2 are KGHSH and LQKENI. The CDR3 totals 13 residues. V lost 6 bases and J 1 base, leaving 9 bases between the germline ends. The CDR3 here is CASSTGQNTEAFF. The CDR3 coding sequence is TGTGCCAGCTCTACGGGTCAGAACACTGAAGCTTTCTTT.

About this clone itself: Within the sample, other DNA sequences also encode this same CDR3. The CDR3 protein is CAWSGTNYGYTF. The CDR3 nucleotides read TGTGCCTGGAGCGGAACTAACTATGGCTACACCTTC. V gene TRBV30 combines with J gene TRBJ1-2; D ambiguous. The length of the CDR3 is 12 residues. The germline V and J ends were trimmed by 3 bases and 0 bases, with 5 bases remaining between them. CDR1 and CDR2 from the germline V gene are GTSNPN and SVGIG (reference sequence).